The 9 T cell receptor beta chains below were found in one sample sequenced in a study of blood T cell repertoires in COVID-19. Repertoires were generated with immunoSEQ multiplex PCR, while TCRdb's copy carries only in-frame clones and drops some. The data show about 100,000 clones, roughly nine tenths seen once. The source material was peripheral blood. Receptors were obtained from a man in his fifties or sixties with acute or convalescent COVID-19.

The DNA of the CDR3 is TGTGCCAGCAGTTACTCGGGGGCCTCGAACACTGAAGCTTTCTTT. It encodes CASSYSGASNTEAFF. The chain recombines TRBV6-5 with TRBJ1-1, with D maybe TRBD1 (6 bases). The CDR3 is made up of 15 amino acids. The germline V gene encodes CDR1 MNHEY and CDR2 SVGAGI. Trimming took 0 bases from V and 1 from J, leaving 9 bases between them.

The chain has TRBV28 and TRBJ1-1; 7 bases line up with TRBD1. The CDR3 totals 14 residues. After removal of 6 bases from V and 3 bases from J, the junction contained 7 bases not matched to a gene. Germline CDR1 and CDR2: MDHEN and SYDVKM. The CDR3 DNA sequence: TGTGCCAGCAGGCTGGGACAGCCGTACACTGAAGCTTTCTTT. Translating it yields CASRLGQPYTEAFF.

This chain joins TRBV24-1 and TRBJ2-7; 9 nucleotides agree with TRBD2. Unmatched junction bases numbered 8, after V lost 1 base and J lost 2 bases. CDR3 length equals 17 residues. CDR1 and CDR2 from the germline V gene are KGHDR and SFDVKD. The CDR3 spells CATSDFTGGTSPYEQYF. CDR3 coding DNA: TGTGCCACCAGTGATTTCACGGGGGGGACTAGCCCCTACGAGCAGTACTTC.

On this clone itself: A junction boundary mismatches the germline segment, possibly from a read error. The V gene is TRBV29-1, the J gene TRBJ2-3, with a tentative D call TRBD2 (5 bases). The CDR3 sequence is 14 residues long. Germline V gene lookup returns CDR1 SQVTM and CDR2 ANQGSEA. The chain's CDR3 is CSVEGLYSTDTQYF. Here the CDR3 DNA reads TGCAGCGTCGAAGGACTGTATAGCACAGATACGCAGTATTTT.

This clone was recorded only once. V gene TRBV27 combines with J gene TRBJ1-2; maybe TRBD1 (5 bases). The length of the CDR3 is 13 residues. V lost 2 bases, J lost 5 bases, and 9 bases lay in between. CDR1 is MNHEY, CDR2 SMNVEV, per germline (reference sequence). The CDR3 sequence is CASSLEGRYGYTF. In DNA form, the CDR3 reads TGTGCCAGCAGTTTAGAGGGGAGGTATGGCTACACCTTC.

J is TRBJ2-1 and V is TRBV11-3, with 10 bases lining up with TRBD2. Germline CDR1 SGHNT, CDR2 YENEEA. Unmatched junction bases numbered 5, after V lost 1 base and J lost 8 bases. This CDR3 region has 15 residues. DNA for the CDR3: TGTGCCAGCAGCTTAGTCTCTAGCGGGAGCCATGAGCAGTTCTTC. Its protein is CASSLVSSGSHEQFF.

This chain joins TRBV5-8 and TRBJ1-5; the match to TRBD1 covers 7 bases. V gave up 4 bases and J gave up 16 bases; unmatched junction bases: 23. Germline V gives CDR1 SGHTS, CDR2 YDEGEE. The CDR3 spans 16 residues. CDR3: CASSPQSRQGRGLEHF. The DNA for the CDR3 is TGTGCCAGCAGCCCTCAGTCTCGACAGGGACGGGGGCTCGAACATTTT.

The chain links TRBV21-1 to TRBJ1-5; TRBD1, as called in the table, went unchecked against the DNA. TRBV21-1 is classified as a pseudogene. This CDR3 is built from 16 residues. The CDR3 sequence is CASSKQGAQGNQPQHF. In DNA, the CDR3 is TGTGCCAGCAGCAAACAGGGGGCGCAGGGCAATCAGCCCCAGCATTTT.

This clone has more than one count but fewer than ten. The genes are TRBV30 and TRBJ2-1; 9 nucleotides align to TRBD2. The CDR3 contains 16 residues. Per germline, CDR1 GTSNPN and CDR2 SVGIG (reference sequence). Germline trimming cut 1 base from V and 4 bases from J; bases unmatched to any gene: 8. CDR3 sequence reads: CAWSDPWTSVYNEQFF. CDR3 sequence (DNA): TGTGCCTGGAGTGATCCCTGGACTAGCGTGTACAATGAGCAGTTCTTC.